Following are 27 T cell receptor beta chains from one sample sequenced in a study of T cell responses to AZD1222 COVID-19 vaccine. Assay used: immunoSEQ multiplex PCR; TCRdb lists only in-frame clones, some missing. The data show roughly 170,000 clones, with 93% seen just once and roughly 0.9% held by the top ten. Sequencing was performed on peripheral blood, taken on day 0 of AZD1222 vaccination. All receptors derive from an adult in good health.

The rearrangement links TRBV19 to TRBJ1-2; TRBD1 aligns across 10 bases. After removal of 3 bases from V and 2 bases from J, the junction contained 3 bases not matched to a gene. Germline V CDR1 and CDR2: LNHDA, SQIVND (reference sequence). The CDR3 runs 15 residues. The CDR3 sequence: CASSIWDRGNYGYTF. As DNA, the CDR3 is TGTGCCAGTAGTATCTGGGACAGGGGAAACTATGGCTACACCTTC.

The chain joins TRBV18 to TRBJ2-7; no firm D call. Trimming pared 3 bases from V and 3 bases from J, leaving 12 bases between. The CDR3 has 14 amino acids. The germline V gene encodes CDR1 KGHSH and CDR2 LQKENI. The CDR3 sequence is CASSPRSAIYEQYF. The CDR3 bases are TGTGCCAGCTCACCTAGGAGCGCCATCTACGAGCAGTACTTC. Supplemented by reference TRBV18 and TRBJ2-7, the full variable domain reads NAGVMQNPRHLVRRRGQEARLRCSPMKGHSHVYWYRQLPEEGLKFMVYLQKENIIDESGMPKERFSAEFPKEGPSILRIQQVVRGDSAAYFCASSPRSAIYEQYFGPGTRLTVT.

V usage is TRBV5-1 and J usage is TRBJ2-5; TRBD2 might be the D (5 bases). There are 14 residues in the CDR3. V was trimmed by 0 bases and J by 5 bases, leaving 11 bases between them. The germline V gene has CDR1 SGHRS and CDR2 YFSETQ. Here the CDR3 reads CASSLVSPGETQYF. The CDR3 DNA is TGCGCCAGCAGCTTGGTTAGTCCGGGGGAGACCCAGTACTTC.

CDR3 amino acids: CASSLGVHNEQFF. CDR3 nucleotides: TGTGCCAGCAGCTTAGGGGTACACAATGAGCAGTTCTTC. The chain combines TRBV5-6 with TRBJ2-1; D might be TRBD1 (5 bases). CDR1 is SGHDT, CDR2 YYEEEE, per germline. The V and J ends lost 2 bases and 5 bases respectively, with 8 bases between them. The CDR3 consists of 13 residues.

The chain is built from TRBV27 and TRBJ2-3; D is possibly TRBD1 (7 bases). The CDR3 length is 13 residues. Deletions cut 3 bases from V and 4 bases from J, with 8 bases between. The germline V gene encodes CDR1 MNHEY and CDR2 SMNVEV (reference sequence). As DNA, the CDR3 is TGTGCCAGCAGTTTCAGGGGGGCAGATACGCAGTATTTT. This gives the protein CASSFRGADTQYF.

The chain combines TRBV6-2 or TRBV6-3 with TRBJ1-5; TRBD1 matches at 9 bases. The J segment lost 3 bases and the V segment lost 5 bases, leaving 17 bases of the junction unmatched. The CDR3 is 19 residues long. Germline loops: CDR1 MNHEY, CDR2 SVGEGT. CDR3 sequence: CASSHPGTGTRRVNQPQHF. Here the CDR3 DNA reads TGTGCCAGCAGTCACCCCGGGACAGGGACCCGAAGAGTCAATCAGCCCCAGCATTTT.

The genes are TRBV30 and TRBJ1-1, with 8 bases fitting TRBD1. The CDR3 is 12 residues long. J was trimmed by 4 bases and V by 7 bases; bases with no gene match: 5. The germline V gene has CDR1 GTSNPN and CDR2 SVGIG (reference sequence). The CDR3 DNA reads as TGTGCCTCGAACAGGGGGGGCACTGAAGCTTTCTTT. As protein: CASNRGGTEAFF.

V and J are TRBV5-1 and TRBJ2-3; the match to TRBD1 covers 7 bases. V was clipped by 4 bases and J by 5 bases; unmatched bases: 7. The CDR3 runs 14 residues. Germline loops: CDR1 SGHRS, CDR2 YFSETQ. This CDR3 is CASSQRRQGDTQYF. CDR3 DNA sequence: TGCGCCAGCAGCCAAAGGAGACAGGGAGATACGCAGTATTTT.

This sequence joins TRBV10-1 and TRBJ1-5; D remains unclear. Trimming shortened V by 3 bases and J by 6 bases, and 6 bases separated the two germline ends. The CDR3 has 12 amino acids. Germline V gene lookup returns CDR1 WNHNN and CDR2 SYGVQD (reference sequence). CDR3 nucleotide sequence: TGCGCCAGCAGTGAACACAGTCAGCCCCAGCATTTT. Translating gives CASSEHSQPQHF.

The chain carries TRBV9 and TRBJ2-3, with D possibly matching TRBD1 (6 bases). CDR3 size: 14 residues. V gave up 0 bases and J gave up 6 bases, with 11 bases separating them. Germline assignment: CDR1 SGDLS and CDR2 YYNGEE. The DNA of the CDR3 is TGTGCCAGCAGCGTAGAGTCAGGGGTCGATACGCAGTATTTT. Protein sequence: CASSVESGVDTQYF.

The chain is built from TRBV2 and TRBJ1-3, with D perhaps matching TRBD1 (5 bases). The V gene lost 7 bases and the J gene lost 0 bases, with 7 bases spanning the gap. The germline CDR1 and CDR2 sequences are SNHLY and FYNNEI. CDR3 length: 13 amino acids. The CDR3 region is CASIRDSGNTIYF. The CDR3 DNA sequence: TGTGCCAGCATCAGGGACTCTGGAAACACCATATATTTT.

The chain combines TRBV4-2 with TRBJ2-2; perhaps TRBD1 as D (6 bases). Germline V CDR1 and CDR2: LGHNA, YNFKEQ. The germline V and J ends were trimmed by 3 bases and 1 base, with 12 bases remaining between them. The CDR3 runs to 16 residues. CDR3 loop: CASSHSGTQNTGELFF. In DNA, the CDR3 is TGTGCCAGCAGCCACTCCGGGACACAGAACACCGGGGAGCTGTTTTTT.

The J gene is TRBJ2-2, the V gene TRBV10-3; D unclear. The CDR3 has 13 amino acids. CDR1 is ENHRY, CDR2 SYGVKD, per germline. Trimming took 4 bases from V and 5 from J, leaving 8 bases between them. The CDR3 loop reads CAISVTSTGELFF. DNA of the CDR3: TGTGCCATCAGTGTGACGTCGACCGGGGAGCTGTTTTTT.

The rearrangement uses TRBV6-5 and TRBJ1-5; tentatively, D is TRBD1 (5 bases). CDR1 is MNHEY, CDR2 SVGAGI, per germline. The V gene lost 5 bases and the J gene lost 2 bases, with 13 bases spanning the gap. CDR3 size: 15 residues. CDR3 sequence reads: CASSRQTSGNQPQHF. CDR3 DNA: TGTGCCAGCAGTCGACAGACCAGCGGCAATCAGCCCCAGCATTTT.

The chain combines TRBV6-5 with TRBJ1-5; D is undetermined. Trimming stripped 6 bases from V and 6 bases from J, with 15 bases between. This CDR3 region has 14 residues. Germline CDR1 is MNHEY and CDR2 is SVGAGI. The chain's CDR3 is CASSLRLLTQPQHF. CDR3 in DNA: TGTGCCAGCAGCCTACGGCTTCTAACTCAGCCCCAGCATTTT.

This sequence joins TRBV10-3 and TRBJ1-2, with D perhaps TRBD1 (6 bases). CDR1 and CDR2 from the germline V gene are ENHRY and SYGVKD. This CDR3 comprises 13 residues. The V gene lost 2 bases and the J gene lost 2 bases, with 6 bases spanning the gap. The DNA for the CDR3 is TGTGCCATCAGTGAGACAGGGAACTATGGCTACACCTTC. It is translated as CAISETGNYGYTF.

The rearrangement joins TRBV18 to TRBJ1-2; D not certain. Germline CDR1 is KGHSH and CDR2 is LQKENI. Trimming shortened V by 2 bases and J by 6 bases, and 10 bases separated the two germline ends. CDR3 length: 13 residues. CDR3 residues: CASSPTDGNGYTF. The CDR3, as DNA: TGTGCCAGCTCACCAACGGACGGAAATGGCTACACCTTC.

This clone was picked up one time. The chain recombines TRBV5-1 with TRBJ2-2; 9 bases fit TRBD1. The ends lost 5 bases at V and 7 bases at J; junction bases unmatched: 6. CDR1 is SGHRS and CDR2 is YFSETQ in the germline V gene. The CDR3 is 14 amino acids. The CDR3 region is CASSEGQGNGELFF. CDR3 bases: TGCGCCAGCAGTGAGGGACAGGGTAACGGGGAGCTGTTTTTT. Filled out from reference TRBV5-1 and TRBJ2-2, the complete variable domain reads KAGVTQTPRYLIKTRGQQVTLSCSPISGHRSVSWYQQTPGQGLQFLFEYFSETQRNKGNFPGRFSGRQFSNSRSEMNVSTLELGDSALYLCASSEGQGNGELFFGEGSRLTVL.

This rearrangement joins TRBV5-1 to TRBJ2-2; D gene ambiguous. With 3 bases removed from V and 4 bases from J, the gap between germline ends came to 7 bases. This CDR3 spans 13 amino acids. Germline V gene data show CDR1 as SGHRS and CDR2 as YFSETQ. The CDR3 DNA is TGCGCCAGCAGCTGGATCATCACCGGGGAGCTGTTTTTT. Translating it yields CASSWIITGELFF. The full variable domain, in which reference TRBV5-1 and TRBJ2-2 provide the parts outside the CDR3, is KAGVTQTPRYLIKTRGQQVTLSCSPISGHRSVSWYQQTPGQGLQFLFEYFSETQRNKGNFPGRFSGRQFSNSRSEMNVSTLELGDSALYLCASSWIITGELFFGEGSRLTVL.

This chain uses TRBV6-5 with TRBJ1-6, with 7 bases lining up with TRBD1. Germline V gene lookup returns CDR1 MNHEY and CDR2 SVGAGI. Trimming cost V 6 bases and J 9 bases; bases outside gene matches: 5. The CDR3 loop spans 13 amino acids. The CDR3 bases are TGTGCCAGCAGGGGGGACAGTCCTTCACCCCTCCACTTT. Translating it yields CASRGDSPSPLHF.

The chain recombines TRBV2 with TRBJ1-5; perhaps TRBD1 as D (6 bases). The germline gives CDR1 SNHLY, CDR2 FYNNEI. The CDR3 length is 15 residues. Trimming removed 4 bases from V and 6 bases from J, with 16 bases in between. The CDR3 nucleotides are TGTGCCAGCAGTGTCCGGACAGAGTTCGGTCAGCCCCAGCATTTT. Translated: CASSVRTEFGQPQHF.

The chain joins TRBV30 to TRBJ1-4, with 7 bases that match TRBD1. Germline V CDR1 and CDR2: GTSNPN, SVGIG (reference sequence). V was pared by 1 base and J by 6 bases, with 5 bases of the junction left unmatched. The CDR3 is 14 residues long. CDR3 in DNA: TGTGCCTGGAGTGGACAGGGCGAGTATGAAAAACTGTTTTTT. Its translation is CAWSGQGEYEKLFF. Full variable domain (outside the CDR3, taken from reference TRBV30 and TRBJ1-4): SQTIHQWPATLVQPVGSPLSLECTVEGTSNPNLYWYRQAAGRGLQLLFYSVGIGQISSEVPQNLSASRPQDRQFILSSKKLLLSDSGFYLCAWSGQGEYEKLFFGSGTQLSVL.

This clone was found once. The CDR3 bases are TGTGCCAGCAGCCCACCGGTGCCCGAGGGCACTGAAGCTTTCTTT. Amino acids: CASSPPVPEGTEAFF. This rearrangement joins TRBV13 to TRBJ1-1, with unresolved D. The CDR3 extends over 15 amino acids. The V gene lost 5 bases and the J gene lost 4 bases, with 17 bases spanning the gap. The germline CDR1 and CDR2 sequences are PRHDT and FYEKMQ (reference sequence).

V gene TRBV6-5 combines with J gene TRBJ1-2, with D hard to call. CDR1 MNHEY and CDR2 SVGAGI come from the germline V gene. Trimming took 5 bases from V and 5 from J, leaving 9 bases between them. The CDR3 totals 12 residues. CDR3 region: CASSTGRYGYTF. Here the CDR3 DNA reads TGTGCCAGCAGTACCGGGCGATATGGCTACACCTTC.

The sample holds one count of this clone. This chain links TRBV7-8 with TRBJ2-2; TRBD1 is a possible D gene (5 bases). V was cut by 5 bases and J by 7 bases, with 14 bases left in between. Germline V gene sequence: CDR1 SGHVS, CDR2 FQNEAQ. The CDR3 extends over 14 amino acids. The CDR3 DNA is TGTGCCAGCAGCCTGGACACTTACTTCGGGGAGCTGTTTTTT. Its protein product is CASSLDTYFGELFF.

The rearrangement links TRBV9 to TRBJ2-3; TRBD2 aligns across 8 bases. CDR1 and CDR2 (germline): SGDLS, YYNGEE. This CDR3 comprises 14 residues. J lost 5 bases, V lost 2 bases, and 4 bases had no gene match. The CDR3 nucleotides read TGTGCCAGCAGCGTTAGCGGGGTGCAAGATACGCAGTATTTT. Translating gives CASSVSGVQDTQYF.

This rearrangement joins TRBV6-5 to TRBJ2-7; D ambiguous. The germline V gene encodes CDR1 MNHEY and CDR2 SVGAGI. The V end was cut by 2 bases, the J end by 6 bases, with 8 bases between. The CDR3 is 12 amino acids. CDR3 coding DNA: TGTGCCAGCAGTTACCGTATATGCGAGCAGTACTTC. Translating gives CASSYRICEQYF.